This T cell receptor beta chain is from a study of T cells in Graves' hyperthyroidism and ophthalmopathy. This clonotype was recorded many times. RNA transcripts gave rise to amplified TCR beta CDR3 regions. The TCR CDR3 first-round RT-PCR relied on the HTBI primer set. TCRdb reprocessed the multiplex PCR reads with MiXCR, giving one entry per CDR3 protein. The sample holds 250,000 to 300,000 distinct CDR3 sequences, 15% seen once. The CDR3 has 14 residues. Germline V gives CDR1 GTSNPN, CDR2 SVGIG (reference sequence). V was pared by 3 bases and J by 2 bases, with 8 bases between. The sample consisted of blood. This rearrangement joins TRBV30 to TRBJ2-6; D ambiguous. The source of this sequence is a woman in her 50s with Graves' hyperthyroidism that later progressed to Graves' ophthalmopathy. The CDR3 region is CAWRWMAGANVLTF. DNA for the CDR3: TGTGCCTGGAGATGGATGGCTGGGGCCAACGTCCTGACTTTC.